This TCR beta chain derives from a study of CD8 T cells in Susac syndrome. The CDR3 is 14 residues long. Germline CDR1 LNHDA, CDR2 SQIVND (reference sequence). V was shortened by 3 bases and J by 8 bases, with 14 bases between the two germline ends. In its sample, this clonotype was seen once. When the RNA was reverse transcribed, random hexamers were used with an input of about 0.45 to 1 ug. TCRdb re-analysed the immunoSEQ multiplex PCR reads in MiXCR, keeping a single row per CDR3 protein. The sample lists about 120,000 distinct CDR3 sequences; roughly 90% were seen once. The chain recombines TRBV19 with TRBJ2-1; D gene unclear. The source material was CD8+ T cells from PBMCs. The TCR comes from a human donor in good health. This CDR3 is CASSMELTSDEQFF. CDR3 nucleotides: TGTGCCAGTAGTATGGAACTCACGAGCGATGAGCAGTTCTTC.